The 15 T cell receptor beta chains reported below all come from one sample, sequenced in a study of T cells in Graves' hyperthyroidism and ophthalmopathy. There were TCR beta CDR3 regions amplified from RNA transcripts. Researchers ran a first-round RT-PCR on the TCR CDR3 using the HTBI primer set. Each CDR3 protein gets one entry after TCRdb re-called the multiplex PCR reads with MiXCR. The sample gives about 380,000 distinct CDR3 sequences, less than 15% of which show up once; about 20% is in the top ten. The specimen sequenced was blood. Source of these receptors: a young man with Graves' hyperthyroidism that later progressed to Graves' ophthalmopathy.

This clonotype was observed a few times. The chain has TRBV15 and TRBJ2-1; perhaps TRBD2 as D (5 bases). There are 13 residues in the CDR3. With 0 bases removed from V and 7 bases from J, the gap between germline ends came to 7 bases. The germline V gene encodes CDR1 LNHNV and CDR2 YYDKDF (reference sequence). DNA of the CDR3: TGTGCCACCAGCAGAGATTCGGGGAATGAGCAGTTCTTC. Translated, it gives CATSRDSGNEQFF. Full variable domain (outside the CDR3, taken from reference TRBV15 and TRBJ2-1): DAMVIQNPRYQVTQFGKPVTLSCSQTLNHNVMYWYQQKSSQAPKLLFHYYDKDFNNEADTPDNFQSRRPNTSFCFLDIRSPGLGDTAMYLCATSRDSGNEQFFGPGTRLTVL.

V and J are TRBV30 and TRBJ2-3; D is perhaps TRBD1 (7 bases). Between the trimmed V and J ends, which lost 0 bases and 6 bases, there was a span of 16 bases. Germline CDR1 reads GTSNPN; CDR2 reads SVGIG (reference sequence). This CDR3 has 15 residues. In DNA form, the CDR3 reads TGTGCCTGGAGTGTGACAGGGAGTGGGGGGGATACGCAGTATTTT. Translating it yields CAWSVTGSGGDTQYF. The variable domain in full, with the rest retrieved from reference TRBV30 and TRBJ2-3, is SQTIHQWPATLVQPVGSPLSLECTVEGTSNPNLYWYRQAAGRGLQLLFYSVGIGQISSEVPQNLSASRPQDRQFILSSKKLLLSDSGFYLCAWSVTGSGGDTQYFGPGTRLTVL.

This clonotype was recorded at least ten times. The rearrangement joins TRBV2 to TRBJ1-6, with unresolved D. The ends were cut back, 6 bases at V and 0 bases at J, with 15 bases in the middle. The CDR3 has 17 amino acids. CDR1 is SNHLY, CDR2 FYNNEI, per germline. CDR3 region: CASRRSGKSSYNSPLHF. The CDR3 bases are TGTGCCAGCAGACGGTCAGGCAAGAGCTCCTATAATTCACCCCTCCACTTT.

This clonotype was found a few times. The rearrangement uses TRBV5-1 and TRBJ1-6; no clear D gene. CDR3 size: 15 residues. CDR1 is SGHRS and CDR2 is YFSETQ in the germline V gene. Trimming shortened V by 2 bases and J by 8 bases, and 14 bases separated the two germline ends. The CDR3 is CASSFRAERYSPLHF. CDR3 nucleotides: TGCGCCAGCAGCTTTCGGGCAGAAAGATATTCACCCCTCCACTTT.

In this sample, this clonotype turned up many times. The V and J genes are TRBV7-6 and TRBJ1-4, with a tentative D call TRBD1 (6 bases). The CDR3 has 17 amino acids. Trimming removed 0 bases from V and 7 bases from J, with 18 bases in between. Germline V gene data show CDR1 as SGHVS and CDR2 as FNYEAQ. CDR3 nucleotides: TGTGCCAGCAGCTTAGCGCTCAGGGGCGGTATTGCTGAAAAACTGTTTTTT. Its protein is CASSLALRGGIAEKLFF.

This clonotype was counted at least ten times. The V gene is TRBV5-1, the J gene TRBJ2-3, with D possibly matching TRBD1 (6 bases). Germline CDR1 SGHRS, CDR2 YFSETQ. With 0 bases removed from V and 0 bases from J, the gap between germline ends came to 11 bases. There are 16 residues in the CDR3. The CDR3 DNA sequence: TGCGCCAGCAGCTTGGCCAGGGGTACTAGCACAGATACGCAGTATTTT. Protein: CASSLARGTSTDTQYF.

About this clonotype itself: This could be a read error, since a much larger clone is one nucleotide away. The gene calls are TRBV28 and TRBJ2-2; D remains unclear. V lost 1 base and J lost 3, with 6 bases in between. The CDR3 totals 14 residues. Germline CDR1 MDHEN, CDR2 SYDVKM. The CDR3 DNA reads TGTGCCAGCAGTTTATACACGGACACCGGGGAGCTGTTTTTT. Translation: CASSLYTDTGELFF.

J is TRBJ2-2 and V is TRBV29-1; 7 bases are a match to TRBD2. This CDR3 comprises 16 residues. V shed 4 bases and J 1 base; nucleotides not matched to a gene: 9. Germline V gene sequence: CDR1 SQVTM, CDR2 ANQGSEA. The CDR3 DNA reads TGCAGCGTTGTGGGCAGGGAGGGAATGAACACCGGGGAGCTGTTTTTT. Amino acids: CSVVGREGMNTGELFF.

Ten or more counts support this clonotype. The chain employs TRBV3-1 and TRBJ2-5; D is undetermined. With 1 base removed from V and 4 bases from J, the gap between germline ends came to 19 bases. The CDR3 extends over 17 amino acids. Germline values: CDR1 LGHDT, CDR2 YNNKEL (reference sequence). CDR3 region: CASSQAATGTWGETQYF. The CDR3 DNA is TGTGCCAGCAGCCAAGCGGCTACCGGAACCTGGGGAGAGACCCAGTACTTC.

This clonotype was picked up a small number of times. This sequence joins TRBV6-2 or TRBV6-3 and TRBJ1-2; D is possibly TRBD1 (6 bases). The germline V gene encodes CDR1 MNHEY and CDR2 SVGEGT. Trimming cost V 3 bases and J 6 bases, with 11 bases left between them. CDR3 size: 13 residues. The CDR3 DNA follows: TGTGCCAGCAGTTATGCAGGGGAGCATGGCTACACCTTC. The encoded protein is CASSYAGEHGYTF.

The chain has TRBV6-1 and TRBJ1-6; 7 bases align to TRBD1. The CDR3 loop spans 16 amino acids. Germline V gene sequence: CDR1 MNHNS, CDR2 SASEGT. The ends lost 5 bases at V and 6 bases at J; junction bases unmatched: 10. The CDR3 here is CASSYQTGRSNSPLHF. The CDR3 DNA is TGTGCCAGCAGTTATCAGACAGGGCGTAGTAATTCACCCCTCCACTTT.

This clonotype turned up a few times. The rearrangement joins TRBV20-1 to TRBJ1-6, with 11 bases aligning to TRBD1. CDR3 size: 17 residues. Germline trimming cut 0 bases from V and 10 bases from J; bases unmatched to any gene: 11. Germline loops: CDR1 DFQATT, CDR2 SNEGSKA (reference sequence). The CDR3 region has the DNA TGCAGTGCTAGAGATTGGACCGGGACAGGGGGTCAGTCACCCCTCCACTTT. It yields the protein CSARDWTGTGGQSPLHF.

This clonotype was recorded many times. The chain employs TRBV20-1 and TRBJ1-1, with unresolved D. Germline loops: CDR1 DFQATT, CDR2 SNEGSKA (reference sequence). V lost 1 base, J lost 1 base, and 19 bases lay in between. The CDR3 sequence is 17 residues long. DNA of the CDR3: TGCAGTGCTAGAGTTGGAAAGTACCGCGGGAGGAACACTGAAGCTTTCTTT. This encodes CSARVGKYRGRNTEAFF.

The sample holds many counts of this clonotype. The CDR3 DNA sequence: TGTGCCAGCAGTTTAGCAGGGGGCAATGAAGCTTTCTTT. It specifies CASSLAGGNEAFF. The rearrangement joins TRBV28 to TRBJ1-1, with TRBD1 matching over 8 bases. CDR3 length: 13 amino acids. V trimming: 2 bases; J trimming: 7 bases; junction bases outside the gene matches: 3. The germline gives CDR1 MDHEN, CDR2 SYDVKM.

The table lists this clonotype with a few counts. The CDR3 reads CASSFQGSGELFF. The CDR3 DNA reads TGTGCCAGCAGCTTCCAGGGATCGGGGGAGCTGTTTTTT. V and J are TRBV7-3 and TRBJ2-2; perhaps TRBD1 as D (5 bases). The CDR3 is made up of 13 amino acids. V lost 3 bases and J lost 8, with 10 bases in between. Per the germline V gene, CDR1 is SGHTA and CDR2 is FQGTGA.